This T cell receptor (beta chain) was recorded in a study of blood T cell repertoires in COVID-19. Study overall: Italy, Spain and the United States were the sources of the convalescent and acute COVID-19 samples. PBMCs, B-cell-depleted T cells, or T cells were the source of the cDNA or gDNA that made up the material.

CDR1 SGHRS and CDR2 YFSETQ come from the germline V gene. The CDR3 loop spans 15 amino acids. The V end lost 5 bases, the J end lost 7 bases, and 18 bases lay between the germline ends. As processed by the authors: By means of reference gene primer amplification, nucleated cell counts were estimated. Sequenced by immunoSEQ multiplex PCR; TCRdb stores in-frame clones only, minus some. Clone size and the V and J calls come from that table; the DNA yielded D and trimming. There are 200,000 to 250,000 clones in the sample; approximately 87% occur only once, and 6.2% lies in the top ten. The sample taken for sequencing was peripheral blood. This TCR was recovered from a man aged 55-75 years with acute or convalescent COVID-19. This rearrangement joins TRBV5-1 to TRBJ2-2; possibly TRBD2 for D (6 bases). The CDR3 DNA is TGCGCCAGCAGTCCCTCGGCAGGGAGGAGCGGGGAGCTGTTTTTT. It codes for CASSPSAGRSGELFF. Variable domain in full (rest from reference TRBV5-1 and TRBJ2-2): KAGVTQTPRYLIKTRGQQVTLSCSPISGHRSVSWYQQTPGQGLQFLFEYFSETQRNKGNFPGRFSGRQFSNSRSEMNVSTLELGDSALYLCASSPSAGRSGELFFGEGSRLTVL.